This T cell receptor (beta chain) was sequenced for a study of PD-L1 blockade in urothelial cancer. Turning to the study itself: Enrolled patients had been treated previously with 0 to 3 chemotherapy regimens. Blood analysis took place 3 weeks (second dose) and 6 weeks after treatment start.

The table came from immunoSEQ multiplex PCR; TCRdb's copy has only in-frame clones and leaves some out. The sample yields tens of thousands of clones, roughly 80% seen once. Disease in patients was locally advanced or metastatic urothelial carcinoma. CDR1 and CDR2 from the germline V gene are MGHRA and YSYEKL. Trimming at V came to 4 bases and at J to 6 bases, leaving 12 bases not matched to a gene. The CDR3 extends over 15 amino acids. The source was PBMCs, collected around atezolizumab (anti-PD-L1) treatment. This chain connects TRBV4-1 to TRBJ2-7, with TRBD1 matching over 7 bases. The receptor comes from a man between 65 and 85 years old with urothelial cancer. The CDR3 bases are TGCGCCAGCAGCCTTGGGGCACAGGGGCAGAGCGAGCAGTACTTC. This sequence encodes CASSLGAQGQSEQYF.